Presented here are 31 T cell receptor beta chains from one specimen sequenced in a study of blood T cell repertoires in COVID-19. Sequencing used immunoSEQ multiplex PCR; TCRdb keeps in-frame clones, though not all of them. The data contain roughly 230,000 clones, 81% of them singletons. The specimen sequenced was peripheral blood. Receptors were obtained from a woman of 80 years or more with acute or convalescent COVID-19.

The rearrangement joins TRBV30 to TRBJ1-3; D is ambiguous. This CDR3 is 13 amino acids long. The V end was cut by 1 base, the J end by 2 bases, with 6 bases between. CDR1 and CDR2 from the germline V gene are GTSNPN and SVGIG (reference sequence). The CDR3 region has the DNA TGTGCCTGGAGTGGAAGAGCTGGAAACACCATATATTTT. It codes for CAWSGRAGNTIYF.

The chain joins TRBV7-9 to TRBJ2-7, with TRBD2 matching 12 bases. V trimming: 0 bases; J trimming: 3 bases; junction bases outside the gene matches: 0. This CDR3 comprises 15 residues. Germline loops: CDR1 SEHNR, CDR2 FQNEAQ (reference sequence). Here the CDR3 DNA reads TGTGCCAGCAGCTTAGCGACTAGCGGGGGCTACGAGCAGTACTTC. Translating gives CASSLATSGGYEQYF.

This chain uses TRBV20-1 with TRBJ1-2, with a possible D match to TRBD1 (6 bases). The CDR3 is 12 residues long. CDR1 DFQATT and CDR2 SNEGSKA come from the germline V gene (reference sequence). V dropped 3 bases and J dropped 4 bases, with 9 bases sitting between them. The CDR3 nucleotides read TGCAGTGCTAGTCCAGGGGCCTATGGCTACACCTTC. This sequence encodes CSASPGAYGYTF.

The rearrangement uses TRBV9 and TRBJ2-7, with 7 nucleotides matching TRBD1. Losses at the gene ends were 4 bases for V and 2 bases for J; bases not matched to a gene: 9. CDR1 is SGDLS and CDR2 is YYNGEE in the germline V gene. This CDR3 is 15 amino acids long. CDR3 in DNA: TGTGCCAGCAGCCCCGACAGGGCCATTCCCTACGAGCAGTACTTC. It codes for CASSPDRAIPYEQYF.

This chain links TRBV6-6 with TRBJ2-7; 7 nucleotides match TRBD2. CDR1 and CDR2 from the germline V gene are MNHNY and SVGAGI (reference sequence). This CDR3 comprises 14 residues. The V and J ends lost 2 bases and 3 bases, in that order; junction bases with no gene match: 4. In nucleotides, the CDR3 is TGTGCCAGCAGTTACGCGGGAGTGGGCTACGAGCAGTACTTC. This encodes CASSYAGVGYEQYF.

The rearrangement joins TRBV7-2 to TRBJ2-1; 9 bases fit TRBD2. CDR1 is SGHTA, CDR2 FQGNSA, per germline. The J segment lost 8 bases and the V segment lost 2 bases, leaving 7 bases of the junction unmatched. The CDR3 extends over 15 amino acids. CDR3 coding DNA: TGTGCCAGCAGCTTATACGCTAGCGGGAACTATGAGCAGTTCTTC. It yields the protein CASSLYASGNYEQFF.

CDR3 coding DNA: TGTGCCAGCAGCTACCAGCCAGGGGGCACAGATACGCAGTATTTT. Its protein product is CASSYQPGGTDTQYF. The J gene is TRBJ2-3, the V gene TRBV7-3; D may be TRBD1 (6 bases). The V and J ends lost 4 bases and 1 base respectively, with 12 bases between them. The V gene's germline CDR1 is SGHTA and CDR2 FQGTGA. The CDR3 has 15 amino acids.

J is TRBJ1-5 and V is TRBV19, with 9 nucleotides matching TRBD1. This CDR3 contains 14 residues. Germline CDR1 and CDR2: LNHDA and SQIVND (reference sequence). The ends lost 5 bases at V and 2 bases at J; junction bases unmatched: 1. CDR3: CASSRQGGNQPQHF. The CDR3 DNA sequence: TGTGCCAGTAGTCGACAGGGGGGCAATCAGCCCCAGCATTTT.

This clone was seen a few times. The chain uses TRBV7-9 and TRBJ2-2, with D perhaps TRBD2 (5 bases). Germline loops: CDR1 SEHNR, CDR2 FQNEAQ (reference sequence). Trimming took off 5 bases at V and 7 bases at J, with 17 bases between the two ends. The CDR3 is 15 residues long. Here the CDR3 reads CASSTGGYLGGELFF. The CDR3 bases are TGTGCCAGCAGCACGGGCGGGTACCTCGGCGGGGAGCTGTTTTTT.

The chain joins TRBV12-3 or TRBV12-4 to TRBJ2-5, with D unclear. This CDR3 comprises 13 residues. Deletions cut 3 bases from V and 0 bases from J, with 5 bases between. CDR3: CASSFGHQETQYF. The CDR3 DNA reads TGTGCCAGCAGTTTCGGTCACCAAGAGACCCAGTACTTC.

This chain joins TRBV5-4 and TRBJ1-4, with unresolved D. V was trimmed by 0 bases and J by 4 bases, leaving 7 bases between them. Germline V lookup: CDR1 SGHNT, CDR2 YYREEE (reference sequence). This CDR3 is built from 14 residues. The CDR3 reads CASSLGGSNEKLFF. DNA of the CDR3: TGTGCCAGCAGCTTGGGAGGGAGTAATGAAAAACTGTTTTTT. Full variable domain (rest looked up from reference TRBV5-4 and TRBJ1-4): ETGVTQSPTHLIKTRGQQVTLRCSSQSGHNTVSWYQQALGQGPQFIFQYYREEENGRGNFPPRFSGLQFPNYSSELNVNALELDDSALYLCASSLGGSNEKLFFGSGTQLSVL.

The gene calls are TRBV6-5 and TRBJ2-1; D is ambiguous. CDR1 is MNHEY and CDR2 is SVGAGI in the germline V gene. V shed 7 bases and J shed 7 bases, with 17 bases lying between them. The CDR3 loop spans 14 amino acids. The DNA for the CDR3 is TGTGCCAGCACCGAAAGTACATTGACTAATGAGCAGTTCTTC. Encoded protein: CASTESTLTNEQFF.

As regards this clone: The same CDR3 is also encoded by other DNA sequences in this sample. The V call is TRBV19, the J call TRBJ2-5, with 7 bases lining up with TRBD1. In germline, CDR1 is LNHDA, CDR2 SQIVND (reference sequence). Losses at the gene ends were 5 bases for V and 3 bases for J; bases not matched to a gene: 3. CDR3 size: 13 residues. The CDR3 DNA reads TGTGCCAGTAGTCGGGACAGAGAAGAGACCCAGTACTTC. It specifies CASSRDREETQYF.

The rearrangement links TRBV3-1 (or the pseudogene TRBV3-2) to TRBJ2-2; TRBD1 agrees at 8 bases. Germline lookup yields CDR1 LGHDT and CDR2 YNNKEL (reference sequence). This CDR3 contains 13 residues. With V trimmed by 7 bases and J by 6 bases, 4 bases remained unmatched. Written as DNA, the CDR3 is TGTGCCAGCACCTTACAGGGGGCCGGGGAGCTGTTTTTT. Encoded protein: CASTLQGAGELFF.

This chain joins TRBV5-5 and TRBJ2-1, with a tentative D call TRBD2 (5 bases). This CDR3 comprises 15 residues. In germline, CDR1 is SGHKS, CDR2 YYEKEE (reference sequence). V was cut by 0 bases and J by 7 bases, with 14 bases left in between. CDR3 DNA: TGTGCCAGCAGCTTGGGGCTAGCCGATTCTAATGAGCAGTTCTTC. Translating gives CASSLGLADSNEQFF.

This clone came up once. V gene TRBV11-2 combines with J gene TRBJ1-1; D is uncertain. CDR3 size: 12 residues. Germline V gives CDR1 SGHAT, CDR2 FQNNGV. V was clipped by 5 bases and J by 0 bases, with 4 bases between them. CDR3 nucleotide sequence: TGTGCCAGCAGCCCGGTGAACACTGAAGCTTTCTTT. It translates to CASSPVNTEAFF.

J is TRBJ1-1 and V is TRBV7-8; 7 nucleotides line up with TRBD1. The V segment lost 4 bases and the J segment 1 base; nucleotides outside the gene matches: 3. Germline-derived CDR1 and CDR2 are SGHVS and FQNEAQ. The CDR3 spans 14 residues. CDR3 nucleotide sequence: TGTGCCAGCAGCTACCGGGACAGGAACACTGAAGCTTTCTTT. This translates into CASSYRDRNTEAFF.

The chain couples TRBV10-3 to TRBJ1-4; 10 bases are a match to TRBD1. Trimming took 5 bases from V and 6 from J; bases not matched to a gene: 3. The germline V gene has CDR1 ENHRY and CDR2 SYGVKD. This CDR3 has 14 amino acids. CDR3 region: CAISPGQGYEKLFF. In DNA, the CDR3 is TGTGCCATCAGTCCGGGACAGGGGTATGAAAAACTGTTTTTT.

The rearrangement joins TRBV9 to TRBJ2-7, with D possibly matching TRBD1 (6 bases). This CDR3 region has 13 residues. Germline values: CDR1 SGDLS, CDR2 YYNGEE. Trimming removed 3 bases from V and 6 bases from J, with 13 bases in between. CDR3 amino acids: CASSAGTPSEQYF. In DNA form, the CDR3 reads TGTGCCAGCAGCGCCGGGACACCCTCCGAGCAGTACTTC.

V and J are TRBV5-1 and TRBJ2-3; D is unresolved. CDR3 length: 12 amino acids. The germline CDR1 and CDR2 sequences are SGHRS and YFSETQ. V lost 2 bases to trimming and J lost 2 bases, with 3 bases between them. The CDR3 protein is CASSFNTDTQYF. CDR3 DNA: TGCGCCAGCAGCTTCAACACAGATACGCAGTATTTT. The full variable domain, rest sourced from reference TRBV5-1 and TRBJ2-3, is KAGVTQTPRYLIKTRGQQVTLSCSPISGHRSVSWYQQTPGQGLQFLFEYFSETQRNKGNFPGRFSGRQFSNSRSEMNVSTLELGDSALYLCASSFNTDTQYFGPGTRLTVL.

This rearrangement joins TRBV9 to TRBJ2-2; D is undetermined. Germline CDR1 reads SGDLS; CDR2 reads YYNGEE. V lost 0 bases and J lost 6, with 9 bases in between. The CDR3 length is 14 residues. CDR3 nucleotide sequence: TGTGCCAGCAGCGTAGACCCTGGAGCCGGGGAGCTGTTTTTT. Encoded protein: CASSVDPGAGELFF.

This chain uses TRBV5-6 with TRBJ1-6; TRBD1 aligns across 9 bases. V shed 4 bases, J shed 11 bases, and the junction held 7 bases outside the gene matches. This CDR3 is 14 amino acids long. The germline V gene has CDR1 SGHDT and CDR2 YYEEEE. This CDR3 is CASSDPGQGTPLHF. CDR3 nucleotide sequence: TGTGCCAGCAGCGATCCGGGACAGGGAACACCCCTCCACTTT.

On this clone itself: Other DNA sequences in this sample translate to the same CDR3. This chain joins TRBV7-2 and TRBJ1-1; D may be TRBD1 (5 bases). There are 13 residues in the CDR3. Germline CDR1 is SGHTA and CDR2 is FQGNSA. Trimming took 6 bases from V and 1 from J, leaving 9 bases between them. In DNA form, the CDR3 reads TGTGCCAGCAGTTTGACAGAGAACACTGAAGCTTTCTTT. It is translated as CASSLTENTEAFF.

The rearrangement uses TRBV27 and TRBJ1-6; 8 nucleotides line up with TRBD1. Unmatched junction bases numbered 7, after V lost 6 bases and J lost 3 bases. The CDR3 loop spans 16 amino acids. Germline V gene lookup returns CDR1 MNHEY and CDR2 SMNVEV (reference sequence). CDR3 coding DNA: TGTGCCAGCAGGGAGACAGGGGCCGGCTATAATTCACCCCTCCACTTT. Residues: CASRETGAGYNSPLHF.

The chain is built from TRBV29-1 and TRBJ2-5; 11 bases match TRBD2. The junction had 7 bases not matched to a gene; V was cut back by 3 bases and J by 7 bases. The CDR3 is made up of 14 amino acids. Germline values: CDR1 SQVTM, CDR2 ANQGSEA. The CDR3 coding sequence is TGCAGCGTTGAGGTAGCGGGAGGGTCAGGGACCCAGTACTTC. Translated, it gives CSVEVAGGSGTQYF.

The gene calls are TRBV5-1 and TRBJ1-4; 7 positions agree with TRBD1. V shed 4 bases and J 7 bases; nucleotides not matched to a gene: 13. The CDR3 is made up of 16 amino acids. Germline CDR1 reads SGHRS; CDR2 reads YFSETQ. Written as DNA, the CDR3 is TGCGCCAGCAGCCTAGGACAGGCGGTAGTAAGTGAAAAACTGTTTTTT. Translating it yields CASSLGQAVVSEKLFF.

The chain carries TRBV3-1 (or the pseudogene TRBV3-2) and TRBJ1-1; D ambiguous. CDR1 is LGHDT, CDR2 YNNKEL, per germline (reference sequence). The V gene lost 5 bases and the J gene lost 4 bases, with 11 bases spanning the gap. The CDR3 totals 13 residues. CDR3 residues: CASSDVSGTEAFF. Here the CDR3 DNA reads TGTGCCAGCAGCGATGTGAGTGGCACTGAAGCTTTCTTT.

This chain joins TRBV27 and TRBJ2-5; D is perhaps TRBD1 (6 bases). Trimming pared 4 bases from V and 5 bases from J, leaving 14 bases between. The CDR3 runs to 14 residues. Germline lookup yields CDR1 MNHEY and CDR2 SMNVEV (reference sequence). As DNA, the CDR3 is TGTGCCAGCAGTTCCCGACAGGATCTGGAGACCCAGTACTTC. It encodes CASSSRQDLETQYF.

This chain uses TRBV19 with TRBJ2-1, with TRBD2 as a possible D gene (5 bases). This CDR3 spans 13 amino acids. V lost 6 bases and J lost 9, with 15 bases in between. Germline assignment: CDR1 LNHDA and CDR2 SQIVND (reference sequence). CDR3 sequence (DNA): TGTGCCAGTAGCGCCGGACTTCTGGGTGAGCAGTTCTTC. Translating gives CASSAGLLGEQFF.

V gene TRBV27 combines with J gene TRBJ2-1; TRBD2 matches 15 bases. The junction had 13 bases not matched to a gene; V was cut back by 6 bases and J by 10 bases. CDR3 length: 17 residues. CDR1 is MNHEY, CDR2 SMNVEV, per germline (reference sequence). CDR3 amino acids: CASSVDPGLAGGREQFF. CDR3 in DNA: TGTGCCAGCAGCGTCGACCCCGGACTAGCGGGGGGGCGGGAGCAGTTCTTC.

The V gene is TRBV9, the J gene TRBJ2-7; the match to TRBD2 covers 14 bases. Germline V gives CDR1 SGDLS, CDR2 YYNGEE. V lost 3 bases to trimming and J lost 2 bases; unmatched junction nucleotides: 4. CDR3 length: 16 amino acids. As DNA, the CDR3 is TGTGCCAGCAGCGCCGGACTAGCGGGAGGCACCTACGAGCAGTACTTC. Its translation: CASSAGLAGGTYEQYF.